In this sample, the clone carrying this T cell receptor beta chain turned up once. This entry belongs to a study of beta chain features in type 1 diabetes. Germline V gene data show CDR1 as SNHLY and CDR2 as FYNNEI. V dropped 5 bases and J dropped 1 base, with 9 bases sitting between them. This CDR3 is 15 amino acids long. Reverse transcription of all isolated RNA meant that expressed TCRB transcripts were sequenced. TCRdb's table, derived via immunoSEQ multiplex PCR, lists solely in-frame clones and lacks some. This table has about 40,000 clones, roughly 50% appearing once. The sample consisted of central memory CD4+ T cells from blood. This receptor was identified in a woman aged 18-35 years in good health. The V gene is TRBV2, the J gene TRBJ2-6; no clear D. Here the CDR3 DNA reads TGTGCCAGCAGTCCGACAAGGTCTGGGGCCAACGTCCTGACTTTC. It encodes CASSPTRSGANVLTF. The whole variable domain, filled in from reference TRBV2 and TRBJ2-6, reads EPEVTQTPSHQVTQMGQEVILRCVPISNHLYFYWYRQILGQKVEFLVSFYNNEISEKSEIFDDQFSVERPDGSNFTLKIRSTKLEDSAMYFCASSPTRSGANVLTFGAGSRLTVL.